Detailed here is one T cell receptor beta chain. What it binds is not known. This specimen belongs to a study of cytomegalovirus exposure and HLA in healthy donors. Study-level points and caveats: The productive fraction for most TCR beta V segments was about 90% or about 30% in an earlier analysis. Another analysis was done later, and it associated over 15,000 TCR beta sequences with HLA alleles at 0.05 false discovery rate. TCR beta chain V- and J-gene trimming was linked, in a later analysis, to a missense variant in DCLRE1C.

The PCR made use of 60 Vbeta and 13 Jbeta primers. The data were produced by immunoSEQ multiplex PCR, yet TCRdb's version contains in-frame clones alone and is incomplete. The table lists about 84,000 clones, approximately 78% of them singletons. The clonotype originates from a male donor in good health and CMV-seropositive. Material for sequencing was PBMCs.

DNA of the CDR3: TGTGCCAGCAGCCACAGGACTAGCGGTCAAGAGACCCAGTACTTC. Amino acids: CASSHRTSGQETQYF. The chain is built from TRBV13 and TRBJ2-5; TRBD2 matches 10 bases. Germline V gene lookup returns CDR1 PRHDT and CDR2 FYEKMQ (reference sequence). The CDR3 consists of 15 residues. V dropped 5 bases and J dropped 2; count of bases not matched to a gene: 5.